The 6 T cell receptor beta chains presented below share a single source sample, sequenced in a study of cytotoxic CD8 clonotypes in ibrutinib-treated CLL. Repertoires were generated with immunoSEQ multiplex PCR, while TCRdb's copy carries only in-frame clones and drops some. This sample has roughly 130,000 clones; 91% occur once, and the top ten carry 10% to 13%. The sequencing here drew on PBMCs, taken after 12 months of ibrutinib treatment. These receptors originate from a human donor with chronic lymphocytic leukemia.

This clone has just one count. The chain has TRBV30 and TRBJ2-4; 11 nucleotides align to TRBD1. The CDR3 consists of 13 residues. CDR1 is GTSNPN, CDR2 SVGIG, per germline (reference sequence). The ends lost 5 bases at V and 14 bases at J; junction bases unmatched: 11. Here the CDR3 DNA reads TGTGCCTGGTTACGGGACAGGGGGACTGATGAGTACTTC. Translation: CAWLRDRGTDEYF. Complete variable domain (other parts from reference TRBV30 and TRBJ2-4): SQTIHQWPATLVQPVGSPLSLECTVEGTSNPNLYWYRQAAGRGLQLLFYSVGIGQISSEVPQNLSASRPQDRQFILSSKKLLLSDSGFYLCAWLRDRGTDEYFGAGTRLSVL.

This clone appeared a few times. This chain joins TRBV6-1 and TRBJ2-2; D gene uncertain. V was trimmed by 6 bases and J by 5 bases, leaving 7 bases between them. Germline CDR1 and CDR2: MNHNS and SASEGT. The CDR3 covers 12 residues. CDR3 bases: TGTGCCAGCAGACCGAGGACCGGGGAGCTGTTTTTT. Protein sequence: CASRPRTGELFF.

This clone was observed a single time. Written as DNA, the CDR3 is TGTGCCAGCAGCCAAGAGGAGGGAGCCGGCGAGCAGTACTTC. This sequence encodes CASSQEEGAGEQYF. The chain employs TRBV4-2 and TRBJ2-7, with D tentatively TRBD2 (6 bases). The CDR3 loop spans 14 amino acids. Germline assignment: CDR1 LGHNA and CDR2 YNFKEQ. V lost 0 bases and J lost 6, with 12 bases in between.

The chain carries TRBV27 and TRBJ2-1; D possibly corresponds to TRBD1 (5 bases). This CDR3 spans 15 amino acids. The V end lost 7 bases, the J end lost 2 bases, and 15 bases lay between the germline ends. Germline V CDR1 and CDR2: MNHEY, SMNVEV (reference sequence). The chain's CDR3 is CASTKTGEPYNEQFF. CDR3 nucleotide sequence: TGTGCCAGCACCAAAACAGGCGAGCCCTACAATGAGCAGTTCTTC.

The chain uses TRBV23-1 and TRBJ2-7; D unresolved. TRBV23-1 is an ORF; its function is uncertain. This CDR3 spans 15 amino acids. Between the trimmed V and J ends, which lost 5 bases and 2 bases, there was a span of 16 bases. The CDR3 is CASSFLVRLAYEQYF. In nucleotides, the CDR3 is TGCGCCAGCAGTTTTCTTGTTAGGCTAGCCTACGAGCAGTACTTC.

This clone was seen once. The chain uses TRBV28 and TRBJ2-1; either TRBD1 or TRBD2 may supply D (5 bases each). The CDR3 consists of 14 residues. With 8 bases removed from V and 2 bases from J, the gap between germline ends came to 13 bases. The V gene's germline CDR1 is MDHEN and CDR2 SYDVKM. This CDR3 reads CASHGARTYNEQFF. The CDR3 DNA is TGTGCCAGCCACGGGGCCAGAACCTACAATGAGCAGTTCTTC.